This entry describes one T cell receptor beta chain. What this receptor recognizes is not known. Within one base of it there is no much larger clone, and no base qualities were kept. The data derive from a study of cytomegalovirus exposure and HLA in healthy donors (dated by TCRdb to the late 2010s). A note on the overall study: In an earlier analysis of under 750 of the donors, around 290 Gb of sequence data and some 100 million unique TCR beta sequences from about 180 million T cells were reported. About 280 gigabases of sequencing data and 70 million to 95 million unique TCR sequences made up an early release that covered nearly 650 HLA-typed donors. Of the roughly 400 genotyped donors, about 80% fell in the genetic ancestry cluster associated with self-reported Caucasian donors. The study aimed to test whether cataloging public T cell receptors could reveal signatures of past pathogen exposure. The study used immunosequencing to profile the T cell repertoires of 600 to 850 subjects and linked those repertoires to cytomegalovirus serostatus. Along with the 666-subject first cohort, a separate validation cohort of roughly 110 different subjects was used. The study combined high-throughput TCR immunosequencing, statistical association of individual TCRs with disease status, and machine learning to predict cytomegalovirus infection status. A later analysis re-analyzed previously published TCR beta repertoires from 666 donors and added high-resolution HLA genotyping to study TCR occurrence patterns. In the later analysis, no new phenotypic data were used to find candidate immune exposures; instead, reliance was placed on TCR beta sequences and their occurrence across donors. An earlier analysis of 500 to 750 of the donors applied high-throughput TCR beta sequencing to assess whether each TCR beta V gene segment acted as functional or pseudogenic. Donor age, sex, ethnicity and CMV serostatus were compiled alongside the repertoire data. In a later genetic analysis, genome-wide SNP genotypes for about 55% of the 666 donors were used, and that subset was treated as a discovery cohort. Every repertoire in the discovery cohort had been generated on one and the same sequencing platform. Both class I and class II loci were covered by HLA typing, at four-digit resolution. Typing coverage varied by locus: about 629-640 donors for A, B, C, DRB1 and DQB1; roughly 510 for DQA1; about 600 for DPA1; about 450 for DPB1. A few DR-DQ haplotypes were handled as single units for association and clustering because linkage in the cohort was strong. Among 350 to 400 genotyped donors of the cohort, an average of about 240,000 unique TCR beta nucleotide sequences were sequenced per donor, roughly a sixth of them non-productive.

Findings and caveats that apply to the study as a whole: Cytomegalovirus status was reported to be diagnosed by the classifier with high specificity and sensitivity in both the original and validation cohorts. A cluster of highly shared sequence variants was judged likely to be a technical artifact of the sequencing pipeline. Across donors, most TCR sequences were observed very rarely, whereas some public TCRs were present in many individuals. Compared with the approximately 600-donor mean, donors in an Asian-associated ancestry cluster had fewer N-insertions in productive TCRs, according to a later genetic analysis. According to a later analysis, TCR association rates differed among HLA loci, with DRB1 alleles showing the most associated TCRs and HLA-C alleles showing the fewest. A total of roughly 160 TCR beta chains were listed by the study as associated with cytomegalovirus. Several of the top co-occurrence clusters appeared to be linked to parvovirus B19, influenza, CMV and Epstein-Barr virus, according to a later analysis. According to the authors, the approach could potentially be generalized to other disease states and immunological phenotypes. An earlier analysis of some 590 of the donors showed that most TCR beta V segments appeared in productive rearrangements either about 87% or about 30% of the time, which broadly matched IMGT annotations. At a false discovery rate of 0.05, a later analysis linked some 18,000 TCR beta sequences to specific HLA alleles. Correlated functional status among segregating V segments might be attributable to linkage disequilibrium, but an unknown experimental factor could not be ruled out. Because counts were too low, under 20 rarely observed V segments, including chromosome 9 orphons, were left out of the earlier analysis of some 640 of the donors. A further reported finding was that TCR beta sequences accurately predicted the HLA-A and HLA-B alleles for most subjects in the first cohort. In a later analysis, HLA-associated TCR beta chains showed more clonal expansion and lower generation probabilities than non-associated chains that were equally common. Strong co-occurrence of HLA alleles, especially DR and DQ, made assigning TCR associations to individual alleles difficult. According to a later analysis, most CMV-associated TCR beta chains appeared to be HLA-restricted, and the HLA associations seemed to be driven largely by CMV exposure. A later genetic analysis associated a missense DCLRE1C variant with V-gene and J-gene trimming of TCR beta chains, and an independent cohort replicated the association. In vitro tests confirmed that three of the cytomegalovirus-associated TCR beta chains recognize cytomegalovirus antigens. The 87-base-pair reads could not distinguish some IMGT-functional V segments, including TRBV6-2 and TRBV6-3, so those segments were excluded. Presence/absence analyses assumed roughly uniform sequencing depth across donors, an assumption that may not hold. For the cohort, immune exposure information was limited to CMV serostatus. In this cohort, only TCR beta chains were sequenced, and detectable features were limited by the absence of alpha or paired-chain data. Because some donors lacked HLA typing at each locus, the association tests relied only on the typed subset.

Receptors were amplified or captured by the immunoSEQ multiplex PCR assay. The multiplex PCR relied on a mix of 60 forward primers for TCR Vbeta segments and 13 reverse primers for TCR Jbeta segments. The CDR3 region of rearranged TCR beta genes was amplified from genomic DNA with a multiplex PCR assay. The amplified TCR beta libraries were sequenced on the Illumina HiSeq System as 87-base-pair reads. As for how the authors treated the data: In a later analysis, tens of millions of unique TCR beta chains were counted across the 666 repertoires, and some 10 million of these chains were shared by at least two donors. Raw reads were error-corrected and collapsed into unique sequences with a nearest-neighbor algorithm that merged closely related sequences to remove PCR and sequencing errors. Alignment of CDR3 sequences to IMGT reference sequences was used to assign V, D and J gene segments. For a sequence to be retained, a match of at least six nucleotides to both a V gene segment and a J gene segment was required. A rearrangement was called productive if the CDR3 had no stop codons and remained in frame with V and J, and every other rearrangement was called non-productive. Following IMGT convention, CDR3 was defined as the stretch from the second conserved V-encoded cysteine up to the conserved J-encoded phenylalanine. The earlier analysis of about 620 of the donors excluded sequences that lacked an unambiguous match to a single V gene segment. An earlier analysis of a few hundred of the donors classified V segments as functional when productive rearrangements were above 56.7% and as segregating when the standard deviation between donors was above 5%. To diagnose cytomegalovirus status from the catalog of TCR beta chain sequences, a statistical classification framework was built. V and J gene assignment, in a later analysis, came from comparing TCR nucleotide sequences with IMGT/GENE-DB human TR gene sequences. Using the TCRdist pipeline, a later analysis assigned CDR3 sequences along with most-parsimonious VDJ recombination scenarios. In a later analysis, each TCR beta chain was defined by its CDR3 amino acid sequence together with its V-gene family, and reads without a unique V-gene family were excluded. In a later analysis, around 600 highly shared, low-generation-probability nucleotide sequences were removed to address suspected cross-contamination and a sequencing artifact. In a later analysis, a clonal expansion index was calculated for each public chain from normalized within-repertoire ranks of inferred template counts. Generation probabilities in a later analysis came from a VDJ recombination model fitted to out-of-frame rearrangements, and those results were checked against IGoR. In a later analysis, hypergeometric tests were used to score TCR-TCR, TCR-HLA and TCR-CMV co-occurrence, with a repertoire-size bias correction applied to TCR pairs. False discovery rates were estimated in a later analysis by permuting HLA or CMV assignments 20 times. A later analysis grouped co-occurring TCRs with DBSCAN, adding TCRdist sequence similarity when clustering within HLA-allele-positive subsets. For co-occurrence clustering, repertoires with fewer than 30,000 or more than 120,000 public chains were excluded, along with roughly five repertoires with anomalous nucleotide sharing. What TCRdb holds here is the immuneACCESS table cut down to in-frame rearrangements. Part of the clones is not present; checked against another copy, under half of the missing clones reflect an unresolved V gene, and the others are unexplained. The V and J calls and clone size come from that table; D and trimming were worked out from the DNA. The sample data list about 150,000 clones, and roughly 70% of these were observed just once. Under 5.5% of the sample is taken by the ten largest.

In total, roughly 670 healthy bone marrow donors made up the cohort. At the time of sampling, all cohort members were nominally healthy, though unrecorded immune exposures were likely present. The donor tested CMV seropositive, placing the donor among the 250 to 350 seropositive members of the cohort. Each donor provided a peripheral blood sample, and peripheral blood mononuclear cells were used for TCR beta sequencing. Genomic DNA was extracted from the blood cell samples with the Qiagen DNeasy Blood Extraction Kit. Including cysteine and phenylalanine, the CDR3 has 15 amino acids. This entry keeps only the CDR3 DNA: 45 bases, framed from base 1. Germline trimming amounts to 5 bases on V and 4 bases on J, with 9 as the count of junction bases outside the gene matches. Looking up the germline V gene yields CDR1 KGHSH and CDR2 LQKENI.

Sequencing was done on a sample of PBMCs. This clonotype was sampled from a woman under 30 in good health and CMV-seropositive. The V and J segments used are TRBV18 and TRBJ2-3, with 7 bases matching TRBD1. The CDR3 corresponds to CASSADRAGADTQYF. The nucleotides read TGTGCCAGCTCAGCCGACAGGGCCGGCGCAGATACGCAGTATTTT.